The source of this T cell receptor (beta chain) is a study of shared clonotypes between healthy human individuals. Across the whole study: Per donor, three plates held CD4 naive cells, three held CD4 memory, two held CD8 naive and one held CD8 memory. Study-wide findings and caveats: Naive CD4 clonotypes were shared across a few donors at roughly 5.5%. Generally, naive subsets (rather than memory subsets) showed larger estimated richness. The authors sampled blood alone, and tissue repertoires likely differ.

The CDR3 runs 15 residues. The V and J ends lost 5 bases and 2 bases, in that order; junction bases with no gene match: 5. CDR1 and CDR2 from the germline V gene are MNHEY and SMNVEV (reference sequence). With respect to this clone: Antigen unknown. This specimen includes other DNA sequences encoding the same CDR3.

As defined, naive CD8 cells were CD45RO-negative and positively selected for CCR7, with terminally differentiated effector memory CD45RA+ cells excluded. Some clones are missing from TCRdb's copy, which holds only in-frame ones; the method was immunoSEQ multiplex PCR. The sample holds about 610,000 clones, 90% to 97% seen once. This receptor was taken from a woman in her twenties or thirties in good health. The genes are TRBV27 and TRBJ2-7, with TRBD2 matching 11 bases. The sequencing sample was made of naive CD8+ T cells sorted from blood. The CDR3 DNA sequence: TGTGCCAGCAGTCCCTTAGCGGGAGGGCCCTACGAGCAGTACTTC. Its protein product is CASSPLAGGPYEQYF.